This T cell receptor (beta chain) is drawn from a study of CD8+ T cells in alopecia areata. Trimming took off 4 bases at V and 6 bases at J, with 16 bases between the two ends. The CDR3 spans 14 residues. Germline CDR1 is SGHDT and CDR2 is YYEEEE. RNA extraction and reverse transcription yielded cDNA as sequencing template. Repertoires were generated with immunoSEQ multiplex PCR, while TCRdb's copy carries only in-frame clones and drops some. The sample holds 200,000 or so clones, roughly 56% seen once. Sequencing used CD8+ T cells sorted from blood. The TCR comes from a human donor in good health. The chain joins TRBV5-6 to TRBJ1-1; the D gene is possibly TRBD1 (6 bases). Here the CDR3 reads CASSHPGGGPEAFF. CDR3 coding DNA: TGTGCCAGCAGCCATCCGGGAGGGGGACCTGAAGCTTTCTTT.